These 20 T cell receptor beta chains were all obtained from the same sample, sequenced in a study of breast tumors, draining lymph nodes, adjacent tissues. Samples came from axillary lymph nodes draining the breast cancer. In TCRdb, the multiplex PCR reads were re-called with MiXCR into one record per CDR3 protein. This sample has nearly 110,000 distinct CDR3 sequences; roughly 33% occur once, and the top ten carry under 6%. Source material: axillary lymph node tissue. These receptors originate from a female donor with breast cancer. Some clones in this sample may be carry-over from other donors' samples.

This clonotype was counted ten times or more. This chain links TRBV5-8 with TRBJ1-3, with 8 nucleotides matching TRBD1. Germline CDR1 is SGHTS and CDR2 is YDEGEE. J was trimmed by 3 bases and V by 4 bases; bases with no gene match: 6. The CDR3 has 15 amino acids. The CDR3 nucleotides are TGTGCCAGCAGCCTTCAGGGGGCAAATGGAAACACCATATATTTT. It is translated as CASSLQGANGNTIYF.

The gene calls are TRBV6-5 and TRBJ1-5, with D possibly TRBD1 on 6 matching bases. Germline CDR1 MNHEY, CDR2 SVGAGI. Trimming left V 6 bases short and J 2 bases short, with 11 bases between. The CDR3 has 14 residues. CDR3 residues: CASRISGGNQPQHF. As DNA, the CDR3 is TGTGCCAGCAGGATCTCAGGGGGCAATCAGCCCCAGCATTTT.

In this sample, this clonotype turned up many times. CDR3 protein: CSARGDYEQYF. CDR3 DNA: TGCAGTGCTAGAGGGGACTACGAGCAGTACTTC. The V gene is TRBV20-1, the J gene TRBJ2-7; D is undetermined. This CDR3 is built from 11 residues. Germline CDR1 DFQATT, CDR2 SNEGSKA (reference sequence). V gave up 1 base and J gave up 3 bases, with 4 bases separating them.

There are many counts of this clonotype. A much larger clone lies one base from this, so it may be a read error. The rearrangement uses TRBV6-4 and TRBJ2-1; possible D gene TRBD1, 6 bases. CDR1 MRHNA and CDR2 SNTAGT come from the germline V gene. CDR3 size: 14 residues. V was cut by 5 bases and J by 4 bases, with 12 bases left in between. CDR3 loop: CASSHNTGYNEQFF. The CDR3 bases are TGTGCCAGCAGTCACAACACAGGGTACAATGAGCAGTTCTTC.

The table lists this clonotype with many counts. It may be a read error: a sequence one base away is much more abundant. CDR3 nucleotides: TGCAGTGCTAGCCCCAAAGCGCGGGAGACCCTCTACGAGCAGTACTTC. Translating gives CSASPKARETLYEQYF. V is TRBV20-1 and J is TRBJ2-7; 7 nucleotides align to TRBD2. J gave up 3 bases and V 3 bases, and 14 bases lay outside the gene matches. The CDR3 runs 16 residues. The germline gives CDR1 DFQATT, CDR2 SNEGSKA (reference sequence).

This clonotype was seen a single time. This CDR3 fails to terminate in the conserved phenylalanine or tryptophan, so it likely reflects a read error. The rearrangement joins TRBV11-1 to TRBJ1-6, with D unresolved. The CDR3 loop spans 14 amino acids. V was pared by 5 bases and J by 7 bases, with 12 bases between. Germline V gene lookup returns CDR1 SGHAT and CDR2 FQDESV (reference sequence). The CDR3 nucleotides read TGTGCCAGCAGCCCCGGAACGGGGAATTCACCCCTCCACTCT. Amino acids: CASSPGTGNSPLHS.

This chain links TRBV28 with TRBJ2-2; D perhaps matches TRBD1 (7 bases). The ends were cut back, 7 bases at V and 4 bases at J, with 16 bases in the middle. Germline CDR1 MDHEN, CDR2 SYDVKM. CDR3 size: 15 residues. CDR3 protein: CASKNRGGVTGELFF. In nucleotides, the CDR3 is TGTGCCAGCAAGAACAGGGGCGGGGTCACCGGGGAGCTGTTTTTT.

At least ten counts were recorded for this clonotype. J is TRBJ2-7 and V is TRBV28; D is tentatively TRBD1 or TRBD2 (6 bases each). Trimming shortened V by 7 bases and J by 0 bases, and 16 bases separated the two germline ends. CDR1 and CDR2 from the germline V gene are MDHEN and SYDVKM. The CDR3 runs to 15 residues. CDR3 residues: CASITAGGYSYEQYF. For the CDR3, the DNA is TGTGCCAGCATCACCGCCGGGGGCTACTCCTACGAGCAGTACTTC.

This clonotype was detected many times. The gene calls are TRBV5-1 and TRBJ2-3; D not resolved. This CDR3 has 13 residues. The ends were cut back, 2 bases at V and 0 bases at J, with 4 bases in the middle. Germline V lookup: CDR1 SGHRS, CDR2 YFSETQ. CDR3 residues: CASSFLSTDTQYF. Written as DNA, the CDR3 is TGCGCCAGCAGCTTTCTTAGCACAGATACGCAGTATTTT.

This clonotype was counted many times. The gene calls are TRBV3-1 and TRBJ1-3, with no clear D. This CDR3 has 16 amino acids. CDR1 and CDR2 from the germline V gene are LGHDT and YNNKEL (reference sequence). The germline V and J ends were trimmed by 2 bases and 0 bases, with 11 bases remaining between them. CDR3 residues: CASSQTSGASGNTIYF. The CDR3 DNA follows: TGTGCCAGCAGCCAAACCAGCGGTGCCTCTGGAAACACCATATATTTT.

The genes are TRBV12-3 or TRBV12-4 and TRBJ1-2; the D is unclear. This CDR3 is built from 14 residues. The germline V and J ends were trimmed by 5 bases and 5 bases, with 15 bases remaining between them. CDR3 nucleotides: TGTGCCAGCAGTCGCAACCGGCTCAAATATGGCTACACCTTC. Amino acids: CASSRNRLKYGYTF.

With respect to this clonotype: At one end the junction does not follow the germline gene, possibly because of a read error. The chain combines TRBV5-1 with TRBJ1-6; D remains unclear. The germline gives CDR1 SGHRS, CDR2 YFSETQ. This CDR3 region has 16 residues. CDR3 in DNA: TGCGACAGCAGCCCGTCGGGGAACTCCTACAATTCACCCCTCCACTTT. Its protein product is CDSSPSGNSYNSPLHF. The full variable domain, its missing parts supplied by reference TRBV5-1 and TRBJ1-6, is KAGVTQTPRYLIKTRGQQVTLSCSPISGHRSVSWYQQTPGQGLQFLFEYFSETQRNKGNFPGRFSGRQFSNSRSEMNVSTLELGDSALYLCDSSPSGNSYNSPLHFGNGTRLTVT.

This clonotype was detected ten times or more. The V and J genes are TRBV28 and TRBJ1-2, with 7 bases fitting TRBD1. Germline CDR1 MDHEN, CDR2 SYDVKM. Trimming removed 3 bases from V and 8 bases from J; junction bases left unmatched: 12. CDR3 length: 15 residues. The CDR3 is CASSLGGGIYRGYTF. The CDR3 region has the DNA TGTGCCAGCAGTTTGGGAGGGGGCATCTATCGCGGCTACACCTTC.

The chain combines TRBV6-5 with TRBJ1-1; D is uncertain. The V gene's germline CDR1 is MNHEY and CDR2 SVGAGI. The CDR3 loop spans 13 amino acids. The CDR3 is CATQTWRNTEAFF. The CDR3 nucleotides are TGTGCGACGCAAACGTGGCGTAACACTGAAGCTTTCTTT.

This clonotype has just one count. Possible read error: a much larger clone is one base away. The chain couples TRBV20-1 to TRBJ2-7; D unresolved. Germline V gene sequence: CDR1 DFQATT, CDR2 SNEGSKA (reference sequence). The CDR3 runs 11 residues. CDR3: CSAMFLYERYF. The DNA of the CDR3 is TGCAGTGCTATGTTTCTCTACGAGCGGTACTTC.

This clonotype was found many times. The V gene is TRBV20-1, the J gene TRBJ2-7; D unclear. This CDR3 has 14 amino acids. V lost 6 bases and J lost 2, with 17 bases in between. CDR1 DFQATT and CDR2 SNEGSKA come from the germline V gene (reference sequence). The CDR3 coding sequence is TGCAGTGCGCCCGCGGAATTAACAACCTACGAGCAGTACTTC. Amino acid sequence: CSAPAELTTYEQYF.

The rearrangement links TRBV4-1 to TRBJ2-7; TRBD1 matches 11 bases. The ends lost 3 bases at V and 7 bases at J; junction bases unmatched: 14. Per the germline V gene, CDR1 is MGHRA and CDR2 is YSYEKL. The CDR3 extends over 17 amino acids. CDR3 sequence reads: CASSQGAGTGGMWEQYF. The CDR3 nucleotides read TGCGCCAGCAGCCAGGGGGCCGGGACAGGGGGTATGTGGGAGCAGTACTTC.

To note about this clonotype: A much more abundant neighbour one base away suggests this may be a read error. This chain links TRBV5-6 with TRBJ2-4, with a weak D call TRBD1 (6 bases). Germline V gives CDR1 SGHDT, CDR2 YYEEEE. The CDR3 has 18 residues. The germline V and J ends were trimmed by 5 bases and 2 bases, with 23 bases remaining between them. The DNA for the CDR3 is TGTGCCAGCAGTTTTGTCACCGCAGGGGTAGGGACCAAAAACATTCAGTACTTC. It specifies CASSFVTAGVGTKNIQYF.

This clonotype has at least ten counts. The chain joins TRBV11-3 to TRBJ2-2, with D perhaps matching TRBD1 (6 bases). V dropped 5 bases and J dropped 0 bases, with 16 bases sitting between them. From germline, CDR1 is SGHNT and CDR2 YENEEA. This CDR3 is built from 17 residues. DNA for the CDR3: TGTGCCAGCAGCCCTTCCGGACAGCGAACGAACACCGGGGAGCTGTTTTTT. It codes for CASSPSGQRTNTGELFF.

The table lists this clonotype with a count of one. A junction end diverges from the germline sequence, so it may reflect a read error. The chain employs TRBV20-1 and TRBJ2-7, with D possibly TRBD1 on 6 matching bases. The CDR3 covers 15 residues. Germline CDR1 and CDR2: DFQATT and SNEGSKA (reference sequence). CDR3 DNA sequence: TGCAGTGCTAGATCTGTGCAGGGGCGGTCCTACGAGCGGTACTTC. It encodes CSARSVQGRSYERYF.